The next 18 T cell receptor beta chains were all read from a single sample in a study of blood T cell repertoires in COVID-19. Libraries were prepared by immunoSEQ multiplex PCR; TCRdb keeps only in-frame clonotypes and omits some of them. Of roughly 340,000 clones listed, around 91% are singletons. Sequences were obtained from PBMCs or T cells enriched from blood (not recorded which). These receptors were obtained from a young man who had recovered from COVID-19.

The V call is TRBV3-1 (or the pseudogene TRBV3-2), the J call TRBJ1-1; D is ambiguous. The CDR3 consists of 12 residues. In germline, CDR1 is LGHDT, CDR2 YNNKEL (reference sequence). Trimming shortened V by 4 bases and J by 8 bases, and 11 bases separated the two germline ends. CDR3 coding DNA: TGTGCCAGCAGCCCCGGAGCGGCGGAAGCTTTCTTT. Translated: CASSPGAAEAFF.

CDR3 in amino acids: CASSLVGTGELFF. CDR3 in DNA: TGTGCCAGCAGCCTGGTCGGTACCGGGGAGCTGTTTTTT. This chain connects TRBV12-3 or TRBV12-4 to TRBJ2-2; unclear D gene. Trimming removed 6 bases at V and 5 bases at J, with 10 bases between. The CDR3 is 13 amino acids.

The chain employs TRBV7-2 and TRBJ1-1; the D gene is possibly TRBD1 (5 bases). This CDR3 is built from 15 residues. Germline V gene sequence: CDR1 SGHTA, CDR2 FQGNSA. V was pared by 3 bases and J by 1 base, with 12 bases between. The DNA for the CDR3 is TGTGCCAGCAGCTTCGCCGCGGGGGGGAACACTGAAGCTTTCTTT. It encodes CASSFAAGGNTEAFF.

About this clone: One end of the junction fails to match germline, which may point to a read error. The chain recombines TRBV25-1 with TRBJ2-7, with 7 bases fitting TRBD1. CDR1 is MGHDK and CDR2 is SYGVNS in the germline V gene. CDR3 length: 13 amino acids. CDR3 region: CASRQGNGYVQYF. The CDR3 DNA sequence: TGTGCCAGCAGACAGGGGAACGGATACGTGCAGTACTTC.

The chain couples TRBV16 to TRBJ2-7; weak D call: TRBD1 (6 bases). The CDR3 spans 14 residues. V was pared by 5 bases and J by 4 bases, with 15 bases between. In germline, CDR1 is KGHSY, CDR2 FQNENV. The CDR3 spells CASSTDRSSYEQYF. The DNA of the CDR3 is TGTGCCAGCAGCACCGACAGGTCTTCTTACGAGCAGTACTTC.

The chain uses TRBV7-6 and TRBJ2-7; TRBD1 is a possible D gene (6 bases). The CDR3 spans 15 residues. Germline CDR1 SGHVS, CDR2 FNYEAQ. Trimming stripped 2 bases from V and 6 bases from J, with 17 bases between. The CDR3 sequence: CASSLSTGQSCEQYF. CDR3 coding DNA: TGTGCCAGCAGCTTAAGTACAGGGCAGAGCTGCGAGCAGTACTTC.

A single count supports this clone. This sequence joins TRBV18 and TRBJ1-6, with 11 bases identical to TRBD1. This CDR3 region has 15 residues. Trimming took 5 bases from V and 7 from J; bases not matched to a gene: 4. Per the germline V gene, CDR1 is KGHSH and CDR2 is LQKENI. The chain's CDR3 is CASSSGQGVNSPLHF. DNA for the CDR3: TGTGCCAGCTCATCGGGACAGGGGGTGAATTCACCCCTCCACTTT.

The chain carries TRBV6-5 and TRBJ2-7; D unclear. V was pared by 0 bases and J by 6 bases, with 9 bases between. This CDR3 contains 13 residues. The germline CDR1 and CDR2 sequences are MNHEY and SVGAGI. CDR3 nucleotide sequence: TGTGCCAGCAGTTACTCGAGACAATTCGAGCAGTACTTC. Translating it yields CASSYSRQFEQYF.

The V and J genes are TRBV29-1 and TRBJ2-7, with 8 bases that match TRBD1. From germline, CDR1 is SQVTM and CDR2 ANQGSEA. The V gene end was trimmed by 6 bases and the J gene end by 2 bases; junction bases not matched to a gene: 9. The CDR3 contains 14 residues. The CDR3 loop reads CSVATGAVPYEQYF. In DNA, the CDR3 is TGCAGCGTGGCGACAGGGGCCGTACCCTACGAGCAGTACTTC.

The rearrangement uses TRBV5-1 and TRBJ1-4, with D maybe TRBD1 (5 bases). V gave up 6 bases and J gave up 6 bases, with 18 bases separating them. This CDR3 spans 15 amino acids. Germline V gene lookup returns CDR1 SGHRS and CDR2 YFSETQ. Here the CDR3 DNA reads TGCGCCAGCACACACGGGGACGGAGGGGATGAAAAACTGTTTTTT. It is translated as CASTHGDGGDEKLFF.

This chain uses TRBV5-4 with TRBJ2-3, with D possibly being TRBD2 (6 bases). The CDR3 is 15 amino acids. The germline V gene has CDR1 SGHNT and CDR2 YYREEE (reference sequence). Trimming cost V 0 bases and J 4 bases, with 12 bases left between them. The CDR3 coding sequence is TGTGCCAGCAGCTTGGGCGGGGCGGGCGCAGATACGCAGTATTTT. Translated, it gives CASSLGGAGADTQYF.

The chain combines TRBV21-1 with TRBJ2-2; the table gives TRBD2 as D, unverified against the DNA. TRBV21-1 is a pseudogene segment. The CDR3 length is 20 residues. The chain's CDR3 is CASSKAFSKRGGNNTGELFF. CDR3 DNA: TGTGCCAGCAGCAAAGCATTCTCCAAGCGGGGTGGAAATAACACCGGGGAGCTGTTTTTT.

The chain has TRBV19 and TRBJ2-7; D gene ambiguous. Deletions cut 6 bases from V and 1 base from J, with 16 bases between. This CDR3 contains 15 residues. The germline V gene has CDR1 LNHDA and CDR2 SQIVND (reference sequence). The CDR3 bases are TGTGCCAGTAGCCGGGTCCTCGGCCTATCCTACGAGCAGTACTTC. This gives the protein CASSRVLGLSYEQYF.

V and J are TRBV28 and TRBJ2-5; 7 nucleotides align to TRBD1. The V and J ends lost 6 bases and 3 bases, in that order; junction bases with no gene match: 10. The CDR3 sequence is 15 residues long. The germline gives CDR1 MDHEN, CDR2 SYDVKM. Here the CDR3 DNA reads TGTGCCAGCAGGCGCGCCACAGGGGTAGAAGAGACCCAGTACTTC. Its translation: CASRRATGVEETQYF.

The chain couples TRBV9 to TRBJ2-7, with 7 nucleotides matching TRBD1. CDR1 is SGDLS and CDR2 is YYNGEE in the germline V gene. The V and J ends lost 2 bases and 6 bases, in that order; junction bases with no gene match: 8. CDR3 size: 14 residues. The CDR3 DNA sequence: TGTGCCAGCAGCGTGGGCGACAGGGCGGCCGAGCAGTACTTC. Translation gives CASSVGDRAAEQYF.

Written as DNA, the CDR3 is TGTGCCAGCAGCCCCGGGGGGCGGAACTATGGCTACACCTTC. Protein sequence: CASSPGGRNYGYTF. This chain joins TRBV6-2 or TRBV6-3 and TRBJ1-2; D is perhaps TRBD1 (6 bases). The germline V gene encodes CDR1 MNHEY and CDR2 SVGEGT. Trimming pared 6 bases from V and 2 bases from J, leaving 13 bases between. This CDR3 contains 14 residues.

V and J are TRBV3-1 (or the pseudogene TRBV3-2) and TRBJ1-4; TRBD1 might be the D (6 bases). CDR1 and CDR2 (germline): LGHDT, YNNKEL (reference sequence). V lost 4 bases and J lost 3, with 9 bases in between. This CDR3 comprises 14 residues. The CDR3 region has the DNA TGTGCCAGCAGCCCCACAGGGCCTAATGAAAAACTGTTTTTT. It translates to CASSPTGPNEKLFF.

The chain links TRBV5-1 to TRBJ2-7; 9 nucleotides align to TRBD2. V trimming: 3 bases; J trimming: 2 bases; junction bases outside the gene matches: 6. Germline V gene lookup returns CDR1 SGHRS and CDR2 YFSETQ. The CDR3 totals 15 residues. The chain's CDR3 is CASSSGLALTYEQYF. DNA for the CDR3: TGCGCCAGCAGCTCCGGACTAGCGCTTACCTACGAGCAGTACTTC.